This TCR beta chain was retrieved from a study of PD-1 blockade in classical Hodgkin lymphoma. This CDR3 has 14 amino acids. Trimming left V 0 bases short and J 1 base short, with 5 bases between. Germline V gives CDR1 SGHRS, CDR2 YFSETQ. Sequencing was performed with immunoSEQ multiplex PCR; in TCRdb, only in-frame clones are kept and a portion is missing. The table records approximately 27,000 clones, more than 75% of them present only once. The patients all showed relapse after autologous stem cell transplantation, while their brentuximab vedotin exposure varied. Regarding this clone: Its specificity is unknown.

Broader study findings: Why repertoires differed is undefined; disease activity or prior therapy possibly contributed.

The sequence was collected from a human donor with classical Hodgkin lymphoma. Here the sequenced sample was peripheral blood mononuclear cells (PBMCs), taken at baseline. This rearrangement joins TRBV5-1 to TRBJ1-3; unclear D gene. The CDR3 spells CASSLAASGNTIYF. The CDR3 DNA reads as TGCGCCAGCAGCTTGGCAGCGTCTGGAAACACCATATATTTT.